Each of the 16 T cell receptor beta chains below was sequenced from the same sample in a study of cytomegalovirus exposure and HLA in healthy donors. Here immunoSEQ multiplex PCR was the method, and the copy in TCRdb shows in-frame clones only, minus some. The profile shows fewer than 400,000 clones, approximately 86% of them singletons. The sample taken for sequencing was PBMCs. These receptors were taken from a man younger than 40 in good health and CMV-seronegative.

A single count supports this clone. The rearrangement links TRBV7-2 to TRBJ1-3; D is perhaps TRBD1 (5 bases). CDR1 is SGHTA and CDR2 is FQGNSA in the germline V gene. The CDR3 spans 15 residues. V was trimmed by 1 base and J by 3 bases, leaving 10 bases between them. The chain's CDR3 is CASSLVPGRGNTIYF. The CDR3 DNA reads TGTGCCAGCAGCTTAGTTCCAGGGCGTGGAAACACCATATATTTT.

This sequence joins TRBV27 and TRBJ1-1; TRBD1 might be the D (5 bases). V dropped 5 bases and J dropped 0 bases, with 10 bases sitting between them. CDR1 and CDR2 (germline): MNHEY, SMNVEV (reference sequence). The CDR3 has 14 amino acids. CDR3 sequence: CASSPTGVNTEAFF. The CDR3 DNA sequence: TGTGCCAGCAGTCCGACGGGGGTGAACACTGAAGCTTTCTTT.

The CDR3 nucleotides read TGTGCCAGCAGTTACTCGATCGCGGGGGGAGGAGATACGCAGTATTTT. It translates to CASSYSIAGGGDTQYF. The rearrangement links TRBV6-5 to TRBJ2-3; 8 bases fit TRBD2. The CDR3 is 16 amino acids. V shed 0 bases, J shed 5 bases, and the junction held 7 bases outside the gene matches. The germline V gene has CDR1 MNHEY and CDR2 SVGAGI.

The chain employs TRBV30 and TRBJ2-3; 9 nucleotides line up with TRBD1. Germline V gene data show CDR1 as GTSNPN and CDR2 as SVGIG (reference sequence). The CDR3 contains 14 residues. The junction had 9 bases not matched to a gene; V was cut back by 5 bases and J by 6 bases. The CDR3 reads CAWAGQGRRDTQYF. In DNA, the CDR3 is TGTGCCTGGGCTGGACAGGGGCGCCGGGATACGCAGTATTTT.

This clone appeared a single time. J is TRBJ2-3 and V is TRBV20-1, with TRBD2 matching over 7 bases. Unmatched junction bases numbered 4, after V lost 5 bases and J lost 8 bases. Germline-derived CDR1 and CDR2 are DFQATT and SNEGSKA (reference sequence). The CDR3 loop spans 11 amino acids. The CDR3 nucleotides are TGCAGTGCTTCCCTAGCGGCTACGCAGTATTTT. Encoded protein: CSASLAATQYF.

The chain joins TRBV5-1 to TRBJ2-1; D may be TRBD2 (5 bases). This CDR3 is 15 amino acids long. V was clipped by 0 bases and J by 0 bases, with 7 bases between them. Germline loops: CDR1 SGHRS, CDR2 YFSETQ. The CDR3: CASSLVGSSYNEQFF. The DNA for the CDR3 is TGCGCCAGCAGCTTGGTTGGGAGCTCCTACAATGAGCAGTTCTTC.

The chain employs TRBV11-2 and TRBJ2-2; 10 positions agree with TRBD2. V lost 2 bases to trimming and J lost 12 bases; unmatched junction nucleotides: 12. CDR3 length equals 16 residues. CDR1 and CDR2 from the germline V gene are SGHAT and FQNNGV. CDR3 nucleotides: TGTGCCAGCAGCTTAACTAGCGGGGAGACACCGGGGAAGCTGTTTTTT. This sequence encodes CASSLTSGETPGKLFF.

The V gene is TRBV11-2, the J gene TRBJ2-1, with D maybe TRBD1 (5 bases). V was shortened by 1 base and J by 8 bases, with 12 bases between the two germline ends. CDR3 length: 14 residues. Germline V gives CDR1 SGHAT, CDR2 FQNNGV. This CDR3 is CASSLGIGVDEQFF. The CDR3 DNA reads TGTGCCAGCAGCTTAGGAATAGGGGTCGATGAGCAGTTCTTC.

This CDR3 reads CASSWPYNSPLHF. As DNA, the CDR3 is TGTGCCAGCAGTTGGCCGTATAATTCACCCCTCCACTTT. J is TRBJ1-6 and V is TRBV28, with D unclear. The V and J ends lost 4 bases and 4 bases respectively, with 5 bases between them. The CDR3 runs 13 residues. Germline assignment: CDR1 MDHEN and CDR2 SYDVKM.

This clone was observed a handful of times. The chain employs TRBV2 and TRBJ1-5; D call uncertain. This CDR3 has 12 amino acids. Germline V CDR1 and CDR2: SNHLY, FYNNEI. Trimming took off 5 bases at V and 7 bases at J, with 9 bases between the two ends. CDR3 DNA sequence: TGTGCCAGCAGTCCGGGTCGGCAGCCCCAGCATTTT. This sequence encodes CASSPGRQPQHF.

The chain uses TRBV16 and TRBJ1-3, with a tentative D call TRBD1 (6 bases). V was pared by 2 bases and J by 7 bases, with 12 bases between. This CDR3 has 14 residues. CDR1 and CDR2 (germline): KGHSY, FQNENV. CDR3 nucleotides: TGTGCCAGCAGCCAAGTGACAGGTGATAACACCATATATTTT. Amino acids: CASSQVTGDNTIYF.

About this clone: The identical CDR3 is also encoded by other nucleotide sequences in the sample. The chain carries TRBV11-2 and TRBJ1-1; a possible D gene is TRBD1 (5 bases). The CDR3 is 14 residues long. CDR1 and CDR2 (germline): SGHAT, FQNNGV. Trimming left V 2 bases short and J 2 bases short, with 9 bases between. CDR3 nucleotide sequence: TGTGCCAGCAGCTTAAATCAGGGAAACACTGAAGCTTTCTTT. Amino acids: CASSLNQGNTEAFF.

The chain carries TRBV4-3 and TRBJ2-2; possibly TRBD2 for D (7 bases). Germline lookup yields CDR1 LGHNA and CDR2 YSLEER. This CDR3 spans 16 amino acids. V lost 1 base to trimming and J lost 8 bases, with 17 bases between them. CDR3 residues: CASSQAAGALAGELFF. CDR3 bases: TGCGCCAGCAGCCAAGCTGCGGGGGCATTGGCAGGGGAGCTGTTTTTT.

V usage is TRBV27 and J usage is TRBJ1-2; a weak D match, TRBD1 (5 bases). Germline CDR1 is MNHEY and CDR2 is SMNVEV (reference sequence). The CDR3 runs to 15 residues. Trimming took off 10 bases at V and 2 bases at J, with 20 bases between the two ends. The CDR3 bases are TGTGCCACACCCCGGACGGGGGGGGTCAACTATGGCTACACCTTC. As protein: CATPRTGGVNYGYTF.

The chain employs TRBV29-1 and TRBJ2-7, with 8 bases aligning to TRBD1. The CDR3 covers 14 residues. Germline trimming cut 3 bases from V and 1 base from J; bases unmatched to any gene: 5. The germline V gene has CDR1 SQVTM and CDR2 ANQGSEA. CDR3 loop: CSVERQGASYEQYF. The CDR3 nucleotides read TGCAGCGTTGAGCGGCAGGGGGCGTCCTACGAGCAGTACTTC.

The CDR3 is CASSLWLTGASFTEAFF. DNA for the CDR3: TGTGCCAGCAGCTTGTGGCTGACAGGGGCGTCCTTCACTGAAGCTTTCTTT. The chain has TRBV5-6 and TRBJ1-1; 8 nucleotides agree with TRBD1. CDR1 is SGHDT, CDR2 YYEEEE, per germline. The junction had 12 bases not matched to a gene; V was cut back by 1 base and J by 4 bases. The CDR3 sequence is 17 residues long.